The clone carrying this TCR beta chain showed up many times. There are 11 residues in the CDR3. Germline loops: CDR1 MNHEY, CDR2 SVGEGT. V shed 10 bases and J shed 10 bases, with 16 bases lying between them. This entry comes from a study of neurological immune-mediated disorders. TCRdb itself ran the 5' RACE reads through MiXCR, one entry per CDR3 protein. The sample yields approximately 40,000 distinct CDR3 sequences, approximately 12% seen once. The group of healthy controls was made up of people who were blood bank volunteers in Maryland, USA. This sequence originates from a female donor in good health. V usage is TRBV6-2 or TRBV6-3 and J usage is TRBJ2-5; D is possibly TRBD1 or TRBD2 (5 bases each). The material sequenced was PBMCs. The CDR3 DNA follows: TGTGCCACCGGTGAGGGGTATGTCCAGTACTTC. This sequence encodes CATGEGYVQYF.